These 29 T cell receptor beta chains were sequenced from one sample in a study of blood T cell repertoires in COVID-19 (dated by TCRdb to between 2020 and 2021). Library preparation was by the immunoSEQ multiplex PCR assay. Entries here come from immuneACCESS through TCRdb and include only in-frame sequences with V and J called. Some clones fail to appear in such tables; in the studies checked, an unresolved V gene covers under half of the shortfall, and the cause of the remainder is unknown. The sample table holds about 300,000 clones, of which around 92% were seen once. 5% to 7.5% of the sample lies in the top ten. The material sequenced was peripheral blood. The receptors stem from a man aged 18 to 29 who had recovered from COVID-19.

The rearrangement joins TRBV3-1 (or the pseudogene TRBV3-2) to TRBJ1-3; tentative D call: TRBD1 (5 bases). Germline-derived CDR1 and CDR2 are LGHDT and YNNKEL (reference sequence). Trimming took 0 bases from V and 6 from J, leaving 12 bases between them. This CDR3 is built from 15 residues. The CDR3 is CASSQDPGNLNTIYF. For the CDR3, the DNA is TGTGCCAGCAGCCAAGATCCAGGGAATTTAAACACCATATATTTT.

This sequence joins TRBV23-1 and TRBJ2-1; D might be TRBD2 (6 bases). TRBV23-1 is known as an ORF, though its function is uncertain. The CDR3 is made up of 15 amino acids. Trimming cost V 4 bases and J 7 bases, with 17 bases left between them. As DNA, the CDR3 is TGCGCCAGCAGTCGCTTGGAGGGAGTAGTGAATGAGCAGTTCTTC. Translated: CASSRLEGVVNEQFF.

The chain recombines TRBV4-1 with TRBJ1-5; 7 bases match TRBD1. V was pared by 0 bases and J by 6 bases, with 5 bases of the junction left unmatched. This CDR3 region has 15 residues. Germline CDR1 is MGHRA and CDR2 is YSYEKL. The CDR3 coding sequence is TGCGCCAGCAGCCAAGAATTAGGGGGCTTTCAGCCCCAGCATTTT. Protein sequence: CASSQELGGFQPQHF.

This chain links TRBV6-1 with TRBJ1-1; 8 nucleotides line up with TRBD1. The CDR3 spans 17 residues. Losses at the gene ends were 2 bases for V and 5 bases for J; bases not matched to a gene: 13. The V gene's germline CDR1 is MNHNS and CDR2 SASEGT. The CDR3 region is CASSEMGRGLVGTEAFF. DNA of the CDR3: TGTGCCAGCAGTGAAATGGGCAGGGGGCTGGTAGGAACTGAAGCTTTCTTT.

The V call is TRBV19, the J call TRBJ2-7, with TRBD1 identical over 8 bases. The V gene end was trimmed by 4 bases and the J gene end by 0 bases; junction bases not matched to a gene: 8. The germline V gene has CDR1 LNHDA and CDR2 SQIVND (reference sequence). This CDR3 is built from 16 residues. CDR3 residues: CASSKGQGSSSYEQYF. The CDR3 nucleotides are TGTGCCAGTAGTAAAGGACAGGGTTCGAGCTCCTACGAGCAGTACTTC.

The chain is built from TRBV3-1 (or the pseudogene TRBV3-2) and TRBJ1-2; 11 nucleotides line up with TRBD1. V dropped 4 bases and J dropped 4; count of bases not matched to a gene: 5. The CDR3 runs to 15 residues. Germline-derived CDR1 and CDR2 are LGHDT and YNNKEL (reference sequence). The DNA of the CDR3 is TGTGCCAGCAGCCCTGGGACAGGGGGTCTCTATGGCTACACCTTC. It codes for CASSPGTGGLYGYTF.

The genes are TRBV18 and TRBJ1-1, with 7 nucleotides matching TRBD1. The trim removed 4 bases at V and 4 bases at J, leaving 6 bases unmatched. CDR3 size: 14 residues. Looked up from germline, CDR1 is KGHSH and CDR2 is LQKENI. The CDR3 bases are TGTGCCAGCTCACTAACTCAGGGGGGCACTGAAGCTTTCTTT. Translation gives CASSLTQGGTEAFF.

CDR3 sequence (DNA): TGTGCCAGCAGTTTGTGGCGAAACTACTACACCTTC. Residues: CASSLWRNYYTF. The rearrangement joins TRBV12-3 or TRBV12-4 to TRBJ1-2; D remains unclear. Trimming shortened V by 3 bases and J by 10 bases, and 12 bases separated the two germline ends. The CDR3 is 12 residues long.

This clone occurred a few times. CDR3 loop: CASSIGDRGNTEAFF. The CDR3 nucleotides are TGTGCCAGTAGTATAGGGGACAGGGGGAACACTGAAGCTTTCTTT. The chain is built from TRBV19 and TRBJ1-1; the match to TRBD1 covers 10 bases. This CDR3 spans 15 amino acids. Germline V CDR1 and CDR2: LNHDA, SQIVND (reference sequence). Unmatched junction bases numbered 0, after V lost 1 base and J lost 1 base. Combining the CDR3 with reference TRBV19 and TRBJ1-1 gives the whole variable domain DGGITQSPKYLFRKEGQNVTLSCEQNLNHDAMYWYRQDPGQGLRLIYYSQIVNDFQKGDIAEGYSVSREKKESFPLTVTSAQKNPTAFYLCASSIGDRGNTEAFFGQGTRLTVV.

The chain couples TRBV4-3 to TRBJ1-5; 10 bases line up with TRBD1. This CDR3 contains 14 residues. The ends lost 1 base at V and 6 bases at J; junction bases unmatched: 0. Germline V gene data show CDR1 as LGHNA and CDR2 as YSLEER. CDR3 in amino acids: CASSQGQGAQPQHF. The CDR3 DNA reads TGCGCCAGCAGCCAAGGACAGGGGGCTCAGCCCCAGCATTTT.

This clone was detected only once. The chain recombines TRBV27 with TRBJ2-7, with a tentative D call TRBD2 (5 bases). The CDR3 is 13 amino acids. CDR1 is MNHEY and CDR2 is SMNVEV in the germline V gene (reference sequence). The ends were cut back, 2 bases at V and 6 bases at J, with 11 bases in the middle. CDR3 amino acids: CASSLGGPSEQYF. The CDR3 DNA is TGTGCCAGCAGTTTAGGAGGTCCCTCCGAGCAGTACTTC.

This chain links TRBV2 with TRBJ2-5; 10 bases are a match to TRBD1. This CDR3 spans 16 amino acids. The V and J ends lost 1 base and 5 bases, in that order; junction bases with no gene match: 7. The V gene's germline CDR1 is SNHLY and CDR2 FYNNEI. The CDR3 region has the DNA TGTGCCAGCAGTGAAGGGACAGGGGGTTACTGGGAGACCCAGTACTTC. Its translation: CASSEGTGGYWETQYF. The full variable domain, rest sourced from reference TRBV2 and TRBJ2-5, is EPEVTQTPSHQVTQMGQEVILRCVPISNHLYFYWYRQILGQKVEFLVSFYNNEISEKSEIFDDQFSVERPDGSNFTLKIRSTKLEDSAMYFCASSEGTGGYWETQYFGPGTRLLVL.

The chain has TRBV12-2 and TRBJ2-7; TRBD2, the table's D call, was not compared with the DNA. TRBV12-2 is designated a pseudogene. This CDR3 contains 15 residues. The CDR3 DNA sequence: TGTGCAAGTCGTAACTCGACTAGCGGGAGCTACGAGCAGTACTTC. Residues: CASRNSTSGSYEQYF.

The chain employs TRBV2 and TRBJ1-4; TRBD1 aligns across 10 bases. Germline V lookup: CDR1 SNHLY, CDR2 FYNNEI. V lost 7 bases, J lost 5 bases, and 4 bases stayed unmatched. The CDR3 consists of 14 residues. In nucleotides, the CDR3 is TGTGCCAGCACCGCGGACAGGGGGAATGAAAAACTGTTTTTT. This sequence encodes CASTADRGNEKLFF.

The rearrangement uses TRBV7-6 and TRBJ2-1; 15 bases align to TRBD2. Trimming removed 5 bases from V and 7 bases from J; junction bases left unmatched: 6. CDR3 size: 16 residues. The germline gives CDR1 SGHVS, CDR2 FNYEAQ. The CDR3 region is CASSVPGTSGGNEQFF. Written as DNA, the CDR3 is TGTGCCAGCAGCGTACCCGGGACTAGCGGGGGGAATGAGCAGTTCTTC.

The rearrangement links TRBV6-5 to TRBJ2-1; D gene uncertain. The CDR3 is 12 amino acids. Trimming stripped 5 bases from V and 5 bases from J, with 7 bases between. Looked up from germline, CDR1 is MNHEY and CDR2 is SVGAGI. CDR3: CASSLSHNEQFF. The CDR3 DNA reads as TGTGCCAGCAGTCTGTCCCACAATGAGCAGTTCTTC.

V is TRBV2 and J is TRBJ2-5; 8 bases are a match to TRBD2. The CDR3 covers 16 residues. The V segment lost 6 bases and the J segment 5 bases; nucleotides outside the gene matches: 14. Germline V gives CDR1 SNHLY, CDR2 FYNNEI. CDR3 sequence (DNA): TGTGCCAGCAGGCCCTCCGCCGGGACTAGTTTCGAGACCCAGTACTTC. It specifies CASRPSAGTSFETQYF.

The chain recombines TRBV6-5 with TRBJ1-1; 9 nucleotides agree with TRBD1. V shed 0 bases and J 4 bases; nucleotides not matched to a gene: 3. The CDR3 runs 15 residues. Germline V lookup: CDR1 MNHEY, CDR2 SVGAGI. In nucleotides, the CDR3 is TGTGCCAGCAGTTACTCGAGACAGGGGGGCACTGAAGCTTTCTTT. Translation gives CASSYSRQGGTEAFF.

V and J are TRBV6-5 and TRBJ2-7, with D tentatively TRBD2 (6 bases). CDR1 MNHEY and CDR2 SVGAGI come from the germline V gene. Trimming took 6 bases from V and 5 from J, leaving 11 bases between them. The CDR3 has 12 residues. The CDR3 DNA reads as TGTGCCAGCAGGGGACTTTTCAACGAGCAGTACTTC. Its protein is CASRGLFNEQYF.

This chain connects TRBV5-1 to TRBJ2-7, with TRBD2 as a possible D gene (5 bases). Germline lookup yields CDR1 SGHRS and CDR2 YFSETQ. The CDR3 has 15 residues. Trimming took off 0 bases at V and 5 bases at J, with 15 bases between the two ends. CDR3 sequence (DNA): TGCGCCAGCAGCTTGGACGGGAAGAGGCAAGACGAGCAGTACTTC. This translates into CASSLDGKRQDEQYF.

The chain carries TRBV5-4 and TRBJ2-6; D is perhaps TRBD1 (7 bases). The CDR3 has 15 amino acids. The V and J ends lost 3 bases and 2 bases respectively, with 9 bases between them. Germline CDR1 SGHNT, CDR2 YYREEE (reference sequence). This CDR3 reads CASSSGGPGANVLTF. The CDR3 DNA reads as TGTGCCAGCAGCTCAGGGGGGCCTGGGGCCAACGTCCTGACTTTC. Complete variable domain (other parts from reference TRBV5-4 and TRBJ2-6): ETGVTQSPTHLIKTRGQQVTLRCSSQSGHNTVSWYQQALGQGPQFIFQYYREEENGRGNFPPRFSGLQFPNYSSELNVNALELDDSALYLCASSSGGPGANVLTFGAGSRLTVL.

This clone has a single count. The chain combines TRBV29-1 with TRBJ1-2; 7 bases line up with TRBD1. Germline V lookup: CDR1 SQVTM, CDR2 ANQGSEA. After removal of 5 bases from V and 3 bases from J, the junction contained 6 bases not matched to a gene. The CDR3 totals 13 residues. CDR3 coding DNA: TGCAGCGTTTTTGGACAGGCGGACTATGGCTACACCTTC. It specifies CSVFGQADYGYTF.

This chain joins TRBV5-1 and TRBJ2-7; D might be TRBD2 (6 bases). This CDR3 is 15 amino acids long. Germline V gene sequence: CDR1 SGHRS, CDR2 YFSETQ. V was cut by 4 bases and J by 6 bases, with 20 bases left in between. CDR3 sequence: CASSNRAEGGREQYF. The CDR3 nucleotides are TGCGCCAGCAGCAACCGGGCCGAGGGAGGACGCGAGCAGTACTTC.

This chain joins TRBV12-5 and TRBJ2-1; perhaps TRBD2 as D (6 bases). Trimming stripped 6 bases from V and 3 bases from J, with 15 bases between. CDR3 length: 15 residues. In germline, CDR1 is LGHNT, CDR2 FRNRAP. The CDR3 sequence is CASGLGLVGYNEQFF. Written as DNA, the CDR3 is TGTGCTAGTGGCCTGGGACTCGTCGGCTACAATGAGCAGTTCTTC.

The chain couples TRBV2 to TRBJ2-1; 12 nucleotides agree with TRBD2. The CDR3 covers 17 residues. Germline V gene data show CDR1 as SNHLY and CDR2 as FYNNEI. The V segment lost 6 bases and the J segment 0 bases; nucleotides outside the gene matches: 6. The CDR3 region is CASRTGTSGPSYNEQFF. The DNA of the CDR3 is TGTGCCAGCAGGACCGGGACTAGCGGGCCCTCCTACAATGAGCAGTTCTTC.

The chain couples TRBV5-6 to TRBJ1-5; 7 positions match TRBD1. Germline V gene lookup returns CDR1 SGHDT and CDR2 YYEEEE. There are 17 residues in the CDR3. The V segment lost 4 bases and the J segment 0 bases; nucleotides outside the gene matches: 10. CDR3 coding DNA: TGTGCCAGCAGCCTAGGGGACAGAACCTATAGCAATCAGCCCCAGCATTTT. This sequence encodes CASSLGDRTYSNQPQHF.

The rearrangement joins TRBV9 to TRBJ2-3; D might be TRBD2 (5 bases). V dropped 0 bases and J dropped 4 bases, with 12 bases sitting between them. Germline CDR1 is SGDLS and CDR2 is YYNGEE. The CDR3 spans 15 residues. CDR3 DNA: TGTGCCAGCAGCGTAGCTGGGAGTAGGCCAGATACGCAGTATTTT. It codes for CASSVAGSRPDTQYF.

V and J are TRBV10-3 and TRBJ2-1, with a tentative D call TRBD2 (6 bases). V shed 0 bases and J shed 1 base, with 10 bases lying between them. This CDR3 has 16 residues. CDR1 is ENHRY and CDR2 is SYGVKD in the germline V gene. Here the CDR3 DNA reads TGTGCCATCAGTGAGTCGAGCGGGTCTTCCTACAATGAGCAGTTCTTC. Its translation: CAISESSGSSYNEQFF.

This clone was observed once. This chain joins TRBV27 and TRBJ2-7, with D tentatively TRBD1 (5 bases). Trimming removed 4 bases at V and 5 bases at J, with 12 bases between. The CDR3 loop spans 13 amino acids. The V gene's germline CDR1 is MNHEY and CDR2 SMNVEV (reference sequence). The CDR3: CASSSSRAHEQYF. The CDR3 DNA reads TGTGCCAGCAGTTCGTCCAGGGCCCACGAGCAGTACTTC.